The source of this T cell receptor beta chain is a study of blood T cell repertoires in COVID-19 (dated by TCRdb to 2020 to 2021). Context from the whole study: The collaborator samples originated in the United States, Italy and Spain and spanned the acute and convalescent phases of COVID-19. The material from the prospective study consisted of cDNA or gDNA derived from T cells, B-cell-depleted T cells, or PBMCs. The dataset comprised deeply sampled blood TCRbeta repertoires from subjects exposed to, actively infected with, or recovered from COVID-19. The repertoires were released in a freely available public database meant as a resource for research on the immune response to SARS-CoV-2. The samples were drawn from two sources: the first 160 participants of the ongoing ImmuneRACE study, and over 1,000 subjects contributed by 6 global collaborators. A de-identified subject ID, COVID-19 status, age in years and sex were almost always included in the sample metadata. Where available, HLA class I and class II types were obtained from metadata supplied by the sample provider rather than from assay-based typing.

With regard to this clone: This clone's antigen is unknown. The record has no base qualities; no much larger clone is one base away.

The immunoSEQ Assay, a bias-controlled multiplex PCR, was used to amplify TCRbeta CDR3 regions from genomic DNA. The published analysis was carried out like this. The number of nucleated cells in each sample was estimated from the amplification of reference gene primers within the assay. To quantify the absolute abundance of each unique TCRbeta CDR3 rearrangement, sequence reads were collapsed and filtered. For each sample, productive Simpson clonality was calculated as the square root of Simpson's diversity index across productive rearrangements. The table was pulled from immuneACCESS by TCRdb, which kept in-frame rearrangements only. Such tables lose some clones; where checked, under half of the loss comes from unresolved V genes, and the rest has no known cause. That table supplies the V and J calls and clone size; D and trimming were determined from the DNA. Within this sample are roughly 69,000 clones, with around 90% of them counted one time only. Jointly, the top ten make up around 5.3% of the sample.

Trimmed from V: 1 base; trimmed from J: 5 bases; junction bases lacking a gene match: 10. CDR1 and CDR2 were assigned from the germline V gene (reference sequence) as GTSNPN and SVGIG. From the cysteine up to the phenylalanine, the CDR3 has a length of 15 residues. The DNA shown is the 45-base CDR3, in frame from base 1. The collaborating institutions used their own protocols to collect whole blood in K2EDTA tubes. For TCRbeta analysis, collaborators shipped samples as frozen whole blood, isolated PBMCs, or DNA extracted from either of those sample types. What the authors observed across the whole study: The amount of clinical and demographic metadata varied by source and participant and was provided uncurated.

The TCR was taken from a man aged 45-65 years with acute or convalescent COVID-19. The sequence links TRBV30 to TRBJ1-2, with TRBD1 identical over 7 junction bases. Sequencing was done on a sample of peripheral blood. The bases are TGTGCCTGGAGTGCACCCTCGACAGGGAGATATGGCTACACCTTC. It translates as CAWSAPSTGRYGYTF.